This TCR beta chain was observed in a study of T cells after yellow fever vaccination. Each CDR3 protein gets one entry after TCRdb re-called the 5' RACE reads with MiXCR. The profile covers fewer than 90,000 distinct CDR3 sequences, with approximately 7% appearing a single time and about 32% taken by the ten largest. This clonotype was counted only a few times. The CDR3 is 12 residues long. CDR1 and CDR2 from the germline V gene are SEHNR and FQNEAQ (reference sequence). Trimming removed 6 bases at V and 6 bases at J, with 9 bases between. The sequences come from CD8+ T cells sorted from PBMCs, collected 5 to 6 days after the first yellow fever vaccination. V gene TRBV7-9 combines with J gene TRBJ1-5, with a possible D match to TRBD1 (5 bases). This TCR was recovered from a man aged 18 to 29 who received the YFV17D yellow fever vaccine. CDR3 loop: CASRLGGQPQHF. The CDR3 nucleotides are TGTGCCAGCAGACTGGGGGGTCAGCCCCAGCATTTT.